Listed here are 7 T cell receptor beta chains from one sample, sequenced in a study of blood T cell repertoires in COVID-19. The repertoire was sequenced with immunoSEQ multiplex PCR; TCRdb's copy has only in-frame clones and lacks some. The sample lists more than 200,000 clones; about 87% were seen once. The sequenced sample was PBMCs or T cells enriched from blood (not recorded which). The receptors shown here come from a woman in her forties or fifties who had recovered from COVID-19.

J is TRBJ1-5 and V is TRBV25-1; 7 positions agree with TRBD1. CDR1 is MGHDK, CDR2 SYGVNS, per germline. The trim removed 3 bases at V and 13 bases at J, leaving 9 bases unmatched. The CDR3 extends over 13 amino acids. The CDR3 here is CASSDPYRGLQHF. In nucleotides, the CDR3 is TGTGCCAGCAGTGACCCCTACAGGGGTCTACAGCATTTT. Together with reference TRBV25-1 and TRBJ1-5, the CDR3 gives the full variable domain: EADIYQTPRYLVIGTGKKITLECSQTMGHDKMYWYQQDPGMELHLIHYSYGVNSTEKGDLSSESTVSRIRTEHFPLTLESARPSHTSQYLCASSDPYRGLQHFGDGTRLSIL.

The chain uses TRBV19 and TRBJ2-6, with D possibly being TRBD1 (6 bases). V lost 5 bases and J lost 3, with 14 bases in between. This CDR3 contains 16 residues. Germline CDR1 LNHDA, CDR2 SQIVND (reference sequence). The CDR3: CASSLVGGSGANVLTF. The CDR3 coding sequence is TGTGCCAGTAGTTTGGTAGGGGGAAGTGGGGCCAACGTCCTGACTTTC.

V usage is TRBV3-1 (or the pseudogene TRBV3-2) and J usage is TRBJ2-2; D gene uncertain. The CDR3 contains 11 residues. Trimming pared 8 bases from V and 5 bases from J, leaving 6 bases between. Germline V lookup: CDR1 LGHDT, CDR2 YNNKEL (reference sequence). CDR3 amino acids: CASGETGELFF. CDR3 DNA: TGTGCCAGCGGAGAAACCGGGGAGCTGTTTTTT.

The rearrangement uses TRBV10-3 and TRBJ1-6, with 8 bases matching TRBD1. V was pared by 4 bases and J by 4 bases, with 3 bases of the junction left unmatched. CDR1 is ENHRY and CDR2 is SYGVKD in the germline V gene. The CDR3 is made up of 15 amino acids. The DNA of the CDR3 is TGTGCCATCAGTGTGGGACAGGATTATAATTCACCCCTCCACTTT. Translation gives CAISVGQDYNSPLHF.

V is TRBV10-3 and J is TRBJ1-2; D possibly corresponds to TRBD1 (6 bases). Trimming left V 0 bases short and J 0 bases short, with 17 bases between. Germline CDR1 reads ENHRY; CDR2 reads SYGVKD. The CDR3 consists of 18 residues. The CDR3 loop is CAISESDVGHRTNYGYTF. CDR3 sequence (DNA): TGTGCCATCAGTGAGTCGGATGTGGGACACCGAACTAACTATGGCTACACCTTC.

J is TRBJ1-1 and V is TRBV6-2 or TRBV6-3; D remains ambiguous. V lost 5 bases to trimming and J lost 4 bases, with 11 bases between them. Germline V gene sequence: CDR1 MNHEY, CDR2 SVGEGT. This CDR3 is built from 13 residues. Here the CDR3 reads CASSPPLSTEAFF. Here the CDR3 DNA reads TGTGCCAGCAGTCCGCCGTTGAGCACTGAAGCTTTCTTT.

The chain is built from TRBV7-6 and TRBJ1-6; TRBD1 matches 8 bases. After removal of 6 bases from V and 7 bases from J, the junction contained 8 bases not matched to a gene. The CDR3 length is 15 residues. In germline, CDR1 is SGHVS, CDR2 FNYEAQ. The DNA for the CDR3 is TGTGCCAGCAGATATAGGACAGGGTCGAATTCACCCCTCCACTTT. Amino acids: CASRYRTGSNSPLHF.